This TCR beta chain was obtained from a study of T cell responses to AZD1222 COVID-19 vaccine. Losses at the gene ends were 0 bases for V and 1 base for J; bases not matched to a gene: 3. CDR3 length: 16 residues. Germline V lookup: CDR1 MGHRA, CDR2 YSYEKL. The sample holds one count of this clone. Its antigen is not identified. The study, taken as a whole, reports: Among those given AZD1222, only six were seropositive at baseline.

Clones were sequenced by immunoSEQ multiplex PCR, and TCRdb holds only the in-frame ones, with some missing. Of 150,000 to 200,000 clones listed, about 92% are singletons. The source was peripheral blood, collected on day 0 of AZD1222 vaccination. This TCR derives from an adult in good health. The chain recombines TRBV4-1 with TRBJ1-3; the match to TRBD1 covers 7 bases. The CDR3: CASSQEQGGSGNTIYF. Here the CDR3 DNA reads TGCGCCAGCAGCCAAGAGCAGGGGGGATCTGGAAACACCATATATTTT.